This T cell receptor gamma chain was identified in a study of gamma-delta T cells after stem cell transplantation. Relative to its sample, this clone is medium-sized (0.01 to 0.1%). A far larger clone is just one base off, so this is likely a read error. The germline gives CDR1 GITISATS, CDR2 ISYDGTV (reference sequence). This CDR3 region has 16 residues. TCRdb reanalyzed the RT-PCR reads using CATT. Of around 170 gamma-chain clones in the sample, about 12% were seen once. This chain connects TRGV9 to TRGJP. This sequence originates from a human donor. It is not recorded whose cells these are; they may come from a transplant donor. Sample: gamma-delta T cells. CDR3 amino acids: CALWEAQGLGKKIKVF. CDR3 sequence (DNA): TGTGCCTTGTGGGAGGCACAAGGGTTGGGCAAAAAAATCAAGGTATTT.